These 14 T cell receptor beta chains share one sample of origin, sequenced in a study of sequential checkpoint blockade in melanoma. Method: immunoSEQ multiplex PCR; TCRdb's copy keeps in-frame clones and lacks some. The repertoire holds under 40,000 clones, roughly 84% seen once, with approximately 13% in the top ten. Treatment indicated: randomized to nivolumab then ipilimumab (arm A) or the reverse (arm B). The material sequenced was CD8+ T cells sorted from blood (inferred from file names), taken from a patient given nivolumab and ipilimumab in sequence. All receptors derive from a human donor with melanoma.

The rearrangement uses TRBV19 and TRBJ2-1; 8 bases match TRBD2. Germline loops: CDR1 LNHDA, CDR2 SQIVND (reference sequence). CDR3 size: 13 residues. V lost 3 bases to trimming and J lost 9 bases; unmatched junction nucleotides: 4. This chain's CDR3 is CASSMGLVREQFF. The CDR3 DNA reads TGTGCCAGTAGTATGGGACTAGTTCGTGAGCAGTTCTTC. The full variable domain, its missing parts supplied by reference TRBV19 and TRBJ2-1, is DGGITQSPKYLFRKEGQNVTLSCEQNLNHDAMYWYRQDPGQGLRLIYYSQIVNDFQKGDIAEGYSVSREKKESFPLTVTSAQKNPTAFYLCASSMGLVREQFFGPGTRLTVL.

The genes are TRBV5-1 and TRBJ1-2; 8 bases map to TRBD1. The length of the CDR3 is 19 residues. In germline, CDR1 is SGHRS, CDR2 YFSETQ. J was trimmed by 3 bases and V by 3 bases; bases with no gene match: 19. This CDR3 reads CASSSRISGQEPTDYGYTF. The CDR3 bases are TGCGCCAGCAGCTCCCGAATATCGGGACAGGAGCCTACGGACTATGGCTACACCTTC. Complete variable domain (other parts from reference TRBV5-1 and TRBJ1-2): KAGVTQTPRYLIKTRGQQVTLSCSPISGHRSVSWYQQTPGQGLQFLFEYFSETQRNKGNFPGRFSGRQFSNSRSEMNVSTLELGDSALYLCASSSRISGQEPTDYGYTFGSGTRLTVV.

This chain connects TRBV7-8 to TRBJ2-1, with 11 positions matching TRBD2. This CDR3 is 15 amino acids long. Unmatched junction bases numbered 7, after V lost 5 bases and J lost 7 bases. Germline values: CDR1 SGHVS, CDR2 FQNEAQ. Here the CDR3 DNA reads TGTGCCAGCAGCGTGACTAGCGGGGCCTGGAATGAGCAGTTCTTC. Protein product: CASSVTSGAWNEQFF.

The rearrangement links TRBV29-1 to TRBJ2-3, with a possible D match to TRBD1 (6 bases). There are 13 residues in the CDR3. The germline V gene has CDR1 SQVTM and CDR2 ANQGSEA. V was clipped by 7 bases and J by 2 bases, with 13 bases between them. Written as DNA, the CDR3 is TGCAGCGCCAGGGGCGGTCACACAGATACGCAGTATTTT. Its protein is CSARGGHTDTQYF.

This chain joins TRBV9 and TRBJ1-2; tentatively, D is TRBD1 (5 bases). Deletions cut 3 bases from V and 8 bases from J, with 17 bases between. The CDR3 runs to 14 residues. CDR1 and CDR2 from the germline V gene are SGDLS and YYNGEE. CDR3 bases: TGTGCCAGCAGCGAACCCTCTAGGGGATTAGGCTACACCTTC. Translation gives CASSEPSRGLGYTF.

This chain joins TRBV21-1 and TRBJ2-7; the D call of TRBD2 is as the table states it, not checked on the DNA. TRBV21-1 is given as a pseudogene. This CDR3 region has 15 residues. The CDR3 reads CASSKGIRLVYEQYF. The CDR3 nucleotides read TGTGCCAGCAGCAAAGGAATCAGACTAGTCTACGAGCAGTACTTC.

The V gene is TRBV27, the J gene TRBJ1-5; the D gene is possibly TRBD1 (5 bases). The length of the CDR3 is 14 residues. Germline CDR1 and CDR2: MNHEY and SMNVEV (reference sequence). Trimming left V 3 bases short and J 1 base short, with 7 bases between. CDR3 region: CASSLGGSNQPQHF. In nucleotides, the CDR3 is TGTGCCAGCAGTTTGGGGGGAAGCAATCAGCCCCAGCATTTT.

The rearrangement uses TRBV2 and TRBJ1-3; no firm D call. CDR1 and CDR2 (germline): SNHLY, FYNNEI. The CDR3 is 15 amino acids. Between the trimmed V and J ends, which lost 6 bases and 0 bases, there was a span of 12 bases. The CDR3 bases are TGTGCCAGCAGCCCGCGGCGGTTCTCTGGAAACACCATATATTTT. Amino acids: CASSPRRFSGNTIYF.

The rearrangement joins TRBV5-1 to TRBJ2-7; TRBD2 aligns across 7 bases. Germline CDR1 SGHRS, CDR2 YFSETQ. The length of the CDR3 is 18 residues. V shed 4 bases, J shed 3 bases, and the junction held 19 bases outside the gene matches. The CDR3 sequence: CASSPRAELATSLYEQYF. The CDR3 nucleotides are TGCGCCAGCAGCCCGCGGGCAGAACTAGCGACATCACTCTACGAGCAGTACTTC.

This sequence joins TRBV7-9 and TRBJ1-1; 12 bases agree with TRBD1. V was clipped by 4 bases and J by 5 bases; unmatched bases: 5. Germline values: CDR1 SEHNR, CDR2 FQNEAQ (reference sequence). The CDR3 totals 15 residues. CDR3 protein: CASSSGQGAFTEAFF. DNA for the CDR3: TGTGCCAGCAGCTCGGGACAGGGGGCGTTTACTGAAGCTTTCTTT.

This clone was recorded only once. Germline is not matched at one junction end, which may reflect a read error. CDR3 in DNA: TGTGCTAGCAGCTTAGTCCCCCCGGGGACTAGCGGGAGGACCGGGGAGCTGTTTTTT. This encodes CASSLVPPGTSGRTGELFF. The gene calls are TRBV7-7 and TRBJ2-2, with 15 bases aligning to TRBD2. Germline CDR1 reads SSHAT; CDR2 reads FNYEAQ (reference sequence). The CDR3 has 19 residues.

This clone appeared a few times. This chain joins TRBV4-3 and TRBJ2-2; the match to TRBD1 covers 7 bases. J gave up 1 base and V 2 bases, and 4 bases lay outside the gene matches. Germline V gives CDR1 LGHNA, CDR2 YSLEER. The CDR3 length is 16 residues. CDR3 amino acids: CASSQTRDRNTGELFF. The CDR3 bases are TGCGCCAGCAGCCAAACCCGGGACAGGAACACCGGGGAGCTGTTTTTT.

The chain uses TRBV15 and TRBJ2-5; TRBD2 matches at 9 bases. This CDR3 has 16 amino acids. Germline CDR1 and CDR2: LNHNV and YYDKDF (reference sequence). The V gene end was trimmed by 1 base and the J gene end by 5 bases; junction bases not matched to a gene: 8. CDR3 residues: CATSRVRAGGAETQYF. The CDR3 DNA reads TGTGCCACCAGCAGAGTCCGAGCGGGAGGCGCTGAGACCCAGTACTTC.

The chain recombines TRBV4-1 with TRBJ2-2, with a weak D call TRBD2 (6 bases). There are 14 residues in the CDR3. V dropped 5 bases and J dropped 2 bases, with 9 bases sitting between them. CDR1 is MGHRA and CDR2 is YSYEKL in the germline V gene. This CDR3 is CASSFSGNTGELFF. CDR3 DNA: TGCGCCAGCAGCTTTAGCGGAAACACCGGGGAGCTGTTTTTT.